These 25 T cell receptor beta chains were all obtained from the same sample, sequenced in a study of blood T cell repertoires in COVID-19. Profiled with immunoSEQ multiplex PCR; TCRdb holds only in-frame clones, not every one. Counted here are over 120,000 clones, over 65% occurring once; the ten biggest clones make up approximately 5%. Sequenced input: peripheral blood. The source is a human donor in a cohort sampled during active COVID-19.

CDR3 in DNA: TGTGCCAGCTCACCGACGACTAGCGGGAGCCCCGATACGCAGTATTTT. Encoded protein: CASSPTTSGSPDTQYF. The rearrangement links TRBV18 to TRBJ2-3, with 12 bases matching TRBD2. Germline CDR1 is KGHSH and CDR2 is LQKENI. The CDR3 consists of 16 residues. With 3 bases clipped from V and 6 bases from J, the junction kept 7 bases outside the gene matches.

This clone showed up just once. V and J are TRBV30 and TRBJ2-1, with D maybe TRBD2 (5 bases). In germline, CDR1 is GTSNPN, CDR2 SVGIG (reference sequence). The CDR3 has 13 amino acids. V was clipped by 7 bases and J by 5 bases, with 15 bases between them. DNA of the CDR3: TGTGCCTTGACCGGGAACCTTAACAATGAGCAGTTCTTC. Translation: CALTGNLNNEQFF.

V usage is TRBV19 and J usage is TRBJ1-2, with TRBD1 identical over 9 bases. Per the germline V gene, CDR1 is LNHDA and CDR2 is SQIVND (reference sequence). The J segment lost 0 bases and the V segment lost 0 bases, leaving 11 bases of the junction unmatched. The CDR3 sequence is 19 residues long. CDR3 residues: CASSIDRPGQGLANYGYTF. CDR3 bases: TGTGCCAGTAGTATAGATCGTCCGGGACAGGGATTAGCTAACTATGGCTACACCTTC.

The chain recombines TRBV4-2 with TRBJ1-2; the match to TRBD1 covers 7 bases. The V segment lost 4 bases and the J segment 8 bases; nucleotides outside the gene matches: 10. The V gene's germline CDR1 is LGHNA and CDR2 YNFKEQ. This CDR3 region has 14 residues. CDR3 protein: CASSPLDREQGYTF. Here the CDR3 DNA reads TGTGCCAGCAGCCCTTTAGACAGGGAACAGGGCTACACCTTC.

The chain is built from TRBV6-6 and TRBJ1-2; D gene unclear. This CDR3 comprises 12 residues. Trimming shortened V by 5 bases and J by 5 bases, and 9 bases separated the two germline ends. Germline V CDR1 and CDR2: MNHNY, SVGAGI (reference sequence). The CDR3 here is CASSREEYGYTF. CDR3 DNA: TGTGCCAGCAGTCGGGAGGAGTATGGCTACACCTTC.

The chain employs TRBV13 and TRBJ1-1; possibly TRBD1 for D (6 bases). Germline V lookup: CDR1 PRHDT, CDR2 FYEKMQ (reference sequence). Trimming removed 3 bases from V and 4 bases from J, with 12 bases in between. The CDR3 runs 14 residues. In nucleotides, the CDR3 is TGTGCCAGCAGCTTTCAGGGGCCAGGCACTGAAGCTTTCTTT. It codes for CASSFQGPGTEAFF.

The chain is built from TRBV18 and TRBJ2-2, with TRBD1 matching 10 bases. V lost 5 bases and J lost 3; bases outside the gene matches: 3. CDR1 and CDR2 from the germline V gene are KGHSH and LQKENI. This CDR3 comprises 15 residues. CDR3 amino acids: CASSTDRGDTGELFF. The CDR3 DNA follows: TGTGCCAGCTCAACGGACAGGGGGGACACCGGGGAGCTGTTTTTT.

On this clone: Additional DNA sequences in this sample encode the identical CDR3. The J gene is TRBJ2-5, the V gene TRBV24-1, with 7 bases matching TRBD1. The CDR3 is made up of 14 amino acids. The V gene's germline CDR1 is KGHDR and CDR2 SFDVKD. The J segment lost 7 bases and the V segment lost 4 bases, leaving 8 bases of the junction unmatched. The CDR3 reads CATSEGWDSGTQYF. In nucleotides, the CDR3 is TGTGCCACCAGTGAGGGATGGGACAGTGGGACCCAGTACTTC.

The V call is TRBV18, the J call TRBJ1-1; TRBD1 is a possible D gene (5 bases). V shed 4 bases and J shed 3 bases, with 15 bases lying between them. The CDR3 is made up of 15 amino acids. Germline assignment: CDR1 KGHSH and CDR2 LQKENI. As DNA, the CDR3 is TGTGCCAGCTCACAAGGGGATCCACGGGACACTGAAGCTTTCTTT. Protein: CASSQGDPRDTEAFF.

The rearrangement joins TRBV5-1 to TRBJ2-1; 9 positions match TRBD2. Germline CDR1 is SGHRS and CDR2 is YFSETQ. V was pared by 0 bases and J by 7 bases, with 5 bases of the junction left unmatched. The CDR3 extends over 15 amino acids. The DNA for the CDR3 is TGCGCCAGCAGCTTGGGGGGAGCGGGAGGTAATGAGCAGTTCTTC. It encodes CASSLGGAGGNEQFF.

The CDR3 DNA sequence: TGTGCCACCAGCAGGGACACTGCAACTAATGAAAAACTGTTTTTT. It codes for CATSRDTATNEKLFF. The chain employs TRBV15 and TRBJ1-4, with a weak D call TRBD1 (5 bases). The germline V gene has CDR1 LNHNV and CDR2 YYDKDF (reference sequence). The CDR3 has 15 residues. The germline V and J ends were trimmed by 3 bases and 0 bases, with 8 bases remaining between them.

In this sample, this clone turned up a few times. The rearrangement joins TRBV5-1 to TRBJ2-3, with 8 bases lining up with TRBD2. Germline lookup yields CDR1 SGHRS and CDR2 YFSETQ. Trimming took 0 bases from V and 1 from J; bases not matched to a gene: 1. CDR3 length: 15 residues. The CDR3 reads CASSLDSGGTDTQYF. The CDR3 DNA sequence: TGCGCCAGCAGCTTGGATAGCGGGGGCACAGATACGCAGTATTTT. The entire variable domain, with the rest obtained from reference TRBV5-1 and TRBJ2-3, is as follows: KAGVTQTPRYLIKTRGQQVTLSCSPISGHRSVSWYQQTPGQGLQFLFEYFSETQRNKGNFPGRFSGRQFSNSRSEMNVSTLELGDSALYLCASSLDSGGTDTQYFGPGTRLTVL.

The CDR3 is CASNRGNNEKLFF. The CDR3 DNA is TGTGCCAGCAATCGGGGTAATAATGAAAAACTGTTTTTT. This chain links TRBV2 with TRBJ1-4; no clear D gene. Germline V CDR1 and CDR2: SNHLY, FYNNEI. This CDR3 has 13 residues. Deletions cut 7 bases from V and 4 bases from J, with 10 bases between.

The chain combines TRBV19 with TRBJ1-1; 9 nucleotides line up with TRBD1. The CDR3 length is 17 residues. The junction had 12 bases not matched to a gene; V was cut back by 6 bases and J by 1 base. Germline values: CDR1 LNHDA, CDR2 SQIVND (reference sequence). CDR3 nucleotide sequence: TGTGCCAGTAGCGCTTCCGGGACAGGGTACGCGAACACTGAAGCTTTCTTT. It encodes CASSASGTGYANTEAFF.

This clone is a singleton in its sample. The chain is built from TRBV18 and TRBJ1-1; possibly TRBD1 for D (5 bases). The germline gives CDR1 KGHSH, CDR2 LQKENI. V lost 7 bases, J lost 1 base, and 10 bases lay in between. The CDR3 totals 13 residues. The CDR3 nucleotides are TGTGCCAGCTACTTGACAGAGAACACTGAAGCTTTCTTT. It translates to CASYLTENTEAFF.

This chain's CDR3 is CASSLQSTGVYEQYF. DNA for the CDR3: TGTGCCAGCAGCTTACAATCAACAGGGGTGTACGAGCAGTACTTC. This chain joins TRBV11-2 and TRBJ2-7, with 7 bases matching TRBD1. CDR3 length: 15 amino acids. J was trimmed by 4 bases and V by 2 bases; bases with no gene match: 8. Germline values: CDR1 SGHAT, CDR2 FQNNGV.

The chain combines TRBV6-5 with TRBJ2-6; the D gene is possibly TRBD2 (5 bases). Germline CDR1 is MNHEY and CDR2 is SVGAGI. The CDR3 is made up of 16 amino acids. The V end lost 0 bases, the J end lost 2 bases, and 8 bases lay between the germline ends. CDR3 region: CASSYSVGTGANVLTF. The DNA for the CDR3 is TGTGCCAGCAGTTACTCAGTCGGGACTGGGGCCAACGTCCTGACTTTC.

This chain links TRBV30 with TRBJ1-1; a weak D match, TRBD1 (5 bases). This CDR3 comprises 12 residues. In germline, CDR1 is GTSNPN, CDR2 SVGIG (reference sequence). Trimming removed 3 bases from V and 6 bases from J, with 11 bases in between. The CDR3 region is CAWRQGIAEAFF. DNA for the CDR3: TGTGCCTGGAGGCAGGGTATCGCTGAAGCTTTCTTT. The whole variable domain, filled in from reference TRBV30 and TRBJ1-1, reads SQTIHQWPATLVQPVGSPLSLECTVEGTSNPNLYWYRQAAGRGLQLLFYSVGIGQISSEVPQNLSASRPQDRQFILSSKKLLLSDSGFYLCAWRQGIAEAFFGQGTRLTVV.

The chain has TRBV19 and TRBJ2-7; D may be TRBD2 (6 bases). Trimming stripped 5 bases from V and 1 base from J, with 18 bases between. Germline-derived CDR1 and CDR2 are LNHDA and SQIVND (reference sequence). The CDR3 spans 16 residues. CDR3 residues: CASSPRGSGRSYEQYV. The CDR3 DNA follows: TGTGCCAGTAGTCCCCGGGGTAGCGGTCGGTCCTACGAGCAGTACGTC.

The CDR3 DNA reads as TGTGCCAGCAGCTTGGGTTTAGCAGGGGAAGAGACCCAGTACTTC. Encoded protein: CASSLGLAGEETQYF. The chain couples TRBV5-4 to TRBJ2-5; possible D gene TRBD1, 6 bases. V lost 0 bases and J 3 bases, leaving 12 bases between the germline ends. This CDR3 has 15 residues. CDR1 SGHNT and CDR2 YYREEE come from the germline V gene (reference sequence).

This chain uses TRBV7-9 with TRBJ2-1, with D possibly TRBD2 on 5 matching bases. The CDR3 is 13 residues long. The germline V gene has CDR1 SEHNR and CDR2 FQNEAQ (reference sequence). Trimming left V 1 base short and J 10 bases short, with 11 bases between. In DNA, the CDR3 is TGTGCCAGCAGCTTAGGCGCGCAGCGGGAGCAGTTCTTC. Protein: CASSLGAQREQFF. The full variable domain, rest sourced from reference TRBV7-9 and TRBJ2-1, is DTGVSQNPRHKITKRGQNVTFRCDPISEHNRLYWYRQTLGQGPEFLTYFQNEAQLEKSRLLSDRFSAERPKGSFSTLEIQRTEQGDSAMYLCASSLGAQREQFFGPGTRLTVL.

V gene TRBV28 combines with J gene TRBJ2-7; 9 bases align to TRBD1. The germline V gene has CDR1 MDHEN and CDR2 SYDVKM. V dropped 6 bases and J dropped 4; count of bases not matched to a gene: 7. The CDR3 totals 14 residues. The CDR3: CASRRDRDGYEQYF. CDR3 DNA sequence: TGTGCCAGCAGGCGGGACAGGGACGGTTACGAGCAGTACTTC.

This sequence joins TRBV29-1 and TRBJ2-7; TRBD1 matches 8 bases. Germline CDR1 reads SQVTM; CDR2 reads ANQGSEA. This CDR3 has 11 amino acids. V lost 6 bases, J lost 5 bases, and 3 bases stayed unmatched. CDR3 loop: CSVSTGDEQYF. CDR3 in DNA: TGCAGCGTATCGACAGGGGACGAGCAGTACTTC.

The rearrangement joins TRBV4-2 to TRBJ2-2; weak D call: TRBD2 (6 bases). Germline lookup yields CDR1 LGHNA and CDR2 YNFKEQ. The CDR3 is 17 residues long. With 1 base removed from V and 5 bases from J, the gap between germline ends came to 17 bases. The CDR3 DNA reads TGTGCCAGCAGCCAAGGGGAGGAGGCCCTGGGGACCGGGGAGCTGTTTTTT. Residues: CASSQGEEALGTGELFF.

The J gene is TRBJ2-3, the V gene TRBV5-8, with 8 bases identical to TRBD1. This CDR3 contains 16 residues. V gave up 4 bases and J gave up 0 bases; unmatched junction bases: 7. From germline, CDR1 is SGHTS and CDR2 YDEGEE. CDR3 DNA sequence: TGTGCCAGCAGCAGGGACAGGCTTGGTAGCACAGATACGCAGTATTTT. Translation: CASSRDRLGSTDTQYF.